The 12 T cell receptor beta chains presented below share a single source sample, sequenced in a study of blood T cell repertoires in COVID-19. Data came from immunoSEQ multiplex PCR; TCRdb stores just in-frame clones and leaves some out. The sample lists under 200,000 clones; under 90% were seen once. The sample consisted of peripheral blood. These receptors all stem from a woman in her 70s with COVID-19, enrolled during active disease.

CDR3 nucleotides: TGCGCCAGCAGCCTGGAGGATTGGCGGGAGTCAGGCGATGAGCAGTTCTTC. This sequence encodes CASSLEDWRESGDEQFF. This chain joins TRBV5-1 and TRBJ2-1; TRBD2 matches 7 bases. The trim removed 4 bases at V and 8 bases at J, leaving 18 bases unmatched. Germline V lookup: CDR1 SGHRS, CDR2 YFSETQ. The length of the CDR3 is 17 residues.

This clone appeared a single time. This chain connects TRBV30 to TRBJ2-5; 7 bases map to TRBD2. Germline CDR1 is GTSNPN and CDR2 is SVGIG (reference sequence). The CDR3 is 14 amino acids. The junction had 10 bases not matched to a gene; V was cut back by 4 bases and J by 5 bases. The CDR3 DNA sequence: TGTGCCTGGACTTATAGCGGGTGGGGGGAGACCCAGTACTTC. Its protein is CAWTYSGWGETQYF. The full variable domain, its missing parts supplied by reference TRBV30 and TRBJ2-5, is SQTIHQWPATLVQPVGSPLSLECTVEGTSNPNLYWYRQAAGRGLQLLFYSVGIGQISSEVPQNLSASRPQDRQFILSSKKLLLSDSGFYLCAWTYSGWGETQYFGPGTRLLVL.

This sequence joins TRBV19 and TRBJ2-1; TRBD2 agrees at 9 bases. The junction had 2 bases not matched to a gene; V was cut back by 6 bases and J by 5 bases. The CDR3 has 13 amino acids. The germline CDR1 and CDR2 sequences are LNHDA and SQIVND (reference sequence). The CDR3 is CASSWTSDNEQFF. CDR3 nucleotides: TGTGCCAGTAGCTGGACTAGCGACAATGAGCAGTTCTTC.

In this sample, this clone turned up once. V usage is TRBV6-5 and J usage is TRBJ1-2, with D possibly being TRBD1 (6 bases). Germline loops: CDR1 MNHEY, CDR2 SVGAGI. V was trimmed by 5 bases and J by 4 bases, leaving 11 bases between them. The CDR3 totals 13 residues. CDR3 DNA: TGTGCCAGCAGTCCCGGACAGTTCTATGGCTACACCTTC. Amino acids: CASSPGQFYGYTF.

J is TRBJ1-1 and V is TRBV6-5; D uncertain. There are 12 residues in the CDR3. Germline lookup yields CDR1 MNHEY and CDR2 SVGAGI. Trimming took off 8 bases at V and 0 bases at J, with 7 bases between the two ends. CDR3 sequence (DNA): TGTGCCAGCGGACTCTTGAACACTGAAGCTTTCTTT. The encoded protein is CASGLLNTEAFF.

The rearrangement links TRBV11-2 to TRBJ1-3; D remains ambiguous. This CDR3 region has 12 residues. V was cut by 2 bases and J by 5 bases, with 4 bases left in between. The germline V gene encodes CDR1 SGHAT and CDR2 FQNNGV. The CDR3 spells CASSLHRNTIYF. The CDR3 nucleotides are TGTGCCAGCAGCTTACATCGAAACACCATATATTTT.

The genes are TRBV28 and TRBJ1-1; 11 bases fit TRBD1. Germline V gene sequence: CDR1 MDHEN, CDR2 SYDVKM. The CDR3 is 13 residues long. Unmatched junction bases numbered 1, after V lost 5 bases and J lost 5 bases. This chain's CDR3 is CASSGTGGTEAFF. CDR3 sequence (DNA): TGTGCCAGCAGTGGGACAGGGGGAACTGAAGCTTTCTTT.

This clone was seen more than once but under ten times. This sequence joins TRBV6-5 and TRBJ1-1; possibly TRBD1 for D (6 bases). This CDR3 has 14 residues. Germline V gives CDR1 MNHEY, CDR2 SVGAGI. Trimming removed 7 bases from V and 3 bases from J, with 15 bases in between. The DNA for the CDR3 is TGTGCCAGCATCAAAGGGGCAGGGGACACTGAAGCTTTCTTT. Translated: CASIKGAGDTEAFF.

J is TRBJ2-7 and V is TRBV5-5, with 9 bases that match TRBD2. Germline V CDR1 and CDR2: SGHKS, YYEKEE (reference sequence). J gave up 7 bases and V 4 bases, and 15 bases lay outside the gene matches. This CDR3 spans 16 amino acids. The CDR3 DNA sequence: TGTGCCAGCAGCCCTCGGGTGGGAGCGGGAGGAGGTGAGCAGTACTTC. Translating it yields CASSPRVGAGGGEQYF.

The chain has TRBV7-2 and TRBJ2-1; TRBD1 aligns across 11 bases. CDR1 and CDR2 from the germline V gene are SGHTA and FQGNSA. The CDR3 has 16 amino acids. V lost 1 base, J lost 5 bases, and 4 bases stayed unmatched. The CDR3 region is CASSLDGQGADNEQFF. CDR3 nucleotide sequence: TGTGCCAGCAGCTTAGACGGACAGGGGGCAGACAATGAGCAGTTCTTC.

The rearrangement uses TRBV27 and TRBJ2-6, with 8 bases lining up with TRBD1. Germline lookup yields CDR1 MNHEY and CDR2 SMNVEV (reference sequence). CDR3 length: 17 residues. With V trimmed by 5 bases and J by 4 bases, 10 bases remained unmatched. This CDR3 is CASSRGQGARGANVLTF. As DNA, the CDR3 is TGTGCCAGCAGTCGTGGGCAGGGGGCGCGCGGGGCCAACGTCCTGACTTTC.

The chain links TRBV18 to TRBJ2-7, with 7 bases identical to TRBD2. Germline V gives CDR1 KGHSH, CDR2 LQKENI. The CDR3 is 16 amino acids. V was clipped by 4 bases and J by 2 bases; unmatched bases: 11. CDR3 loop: CASSRISGRLTYEQYF. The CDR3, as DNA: TGTGCCAGCTCACGTATTAGCGGGCGCCTTACCTACGAGCAGTACTTC.